Below are 8 T cell receptor beta chains sequenced from a single sample in a study of CD8+CD57+ T cells in acquired aplastic anemia. The use of genomic DNA as template underpinned the TCR beta VDJ and CDR3 profiling. TCRdb reanalysed the reads using MiXCR and keeps one entry per CDR3 protein. The data contain approximately 300,000 distinct CDR3 sequences, 45% to 65% of them singletons. Sequenced patients had shown CD8+CD57+ cell expansion by flow cytometry. The sample was sorted CD4+, CD8+, or CD8+CD57+ T cells (not recorded which) from PBMCs. These receptors came from a human donor with aplastic anemia.

The table lists this clonotype with many counts. CDR3 protein: CASSQVGTNTEAFF. The CDR3 coding sequence is TGTGCCAGCAGCCAAGTGGGGACGAACACTGAAGCTTTCTTT. The chain combines TRBV3-1 with TRBJ1-1; a weak D match, TRBD1 (5 bases). In germline, CDR1 is LGHDT, CDR2 YNNKEL (reference sequence). Deletions cut 1 base from V and 1 base from J, with 7 bases between. The CDR3 is 14 residues long.

The V call is TRBV2, the J call TRBJ2-7, with 9 bases that match TRBD2. V gave up 1 base and J gave up 8 bases; unmatched junction bases: 3. CDR1 is SNHLY and CDR2 is FYNNEI in the germline V gene. The CDR3 is made up of 13 amino acids. The CDR3 reads CASSEGLAGQQYV. In DNA, the CDR3 is TGTGCCAGCAGTGAAGGGCTAGCGGGACAGCAGTACGTC.

The J gene is TRBJ2-1, the V gene TRBV25-1; D might be TRBD1 or TRBD2, each matching 5 bases. This CDR3 has 14 residues. Germline loops: CDR1 MGHDK, CDR2 SYGVNS. With 8 bases removed from V and 2 bases from J, the gap between germline ends came to 13 bases. The CDR3 bases are TGTGCCAGCCTCATGGGGACGGCCTACAATGAGCAGTTCTTC. Translation: CASLMGTAYNEQFF.

This clonotype was found once. The rearrangement joins TRBV29-1 to TRBJ2-7, with 9 bases aligning to TRBD1. CDR1 SQVTM and CDR2 ANQGSEA come from the germline V gene. The ends lost 8 bases at V and 6 bases at J; junction bases unmatched: 8. There are 12 residues in the CDR3. The CDR3 nucleotides are TGCAGCTTGGGGGGACAGGGATCCGAGCAGTACTTC. This gives the protein CSLGGQGSEQYF.

The genes are TRBV9 and TRBJ2-5; 7 bases agree with TRBD2. The V gene's germline CDR1 is SGDLS and CDR2 YYNGEE. This CDR3 contains 15 residues. The ends lost 1 base at V and 2 bases at J; junction bases unmatched: 5. The CDR3 reads CASSVLSGPQETQYF. The CDR3 coding sequence is TGTGCCAGCAGCGTACTTAGCGGGCCTCAAGAGACCCAGTACTTC.

This clonotype was counted a few times. V usage is TRBV5-5 and J usage is TRBJ1-5; D is undetermined. Trimming took 0 bases from V and 4 from J, leaving 8 bases between them. CDR1 is SGHKS, CDR2 YYEKEE, per germline (reference sequence). The CDR3 is made up of 14 amino acids. CDR3 loop: CASSLDGTNQPQHF. In DNA, the CDR3 is TGTGCCAGCAGCTTGGACGGAACAAATCAGCCCCAGCATTTT.

This clonotype was picked up many times. The V call is TRBV6-1, the J call TRBJ1-2; 10 nucleotides align to TRBD1. The CDR3 runs to 17 residues. V lost 3 bases and J lost 4; bases outside the gene matches: 11. CDR1 MNHNS and CDR2 SASEGT come from the germline V gene. CDR3 protein: CASSEDRGETFAYGYTF. In DNA, the CDR3 is TGTGCCAGCAGTGAGGACAGGGGGGAAACTTTCGCCTATGGCTACACCTTC.

The CDR3 protein is CASSVVMGGKFNEQFF. As DNA, the CDR3 is TGTGCCAGCAGCGTAGTTATGGGCGGGAAATTCAATGAGCAGTTCTTC. This rearrangement joins TRBV9 to TRBJ2-1; D possibly corresponds to TRBD2 (6 bases). V gave up 0 bases and J gave up 6 bases, with 16 bases separating them. Germline V CDR1 and CDR2: SGDLS, YYNGEE. This CDR3 is 16 amino acids long. Full variable domain (rest looked up from reference TRBV9 and TRBJ2-1): DSGVTQTPKHLITATGQRVTLRCSPRSGDLSVYWYQQSLDQGLQFLIQYYNGEERAKGNILERFSAQQFPDLHSELNLSSLELGDSALYFCASSVVMGGKFNEQFFGPGTRLTVL.